Following are 10 T cell receptor beta chains from one sample sequenced in a study of T cell repertoires in cytomegalovirus infection. TCRdb analysed the reads with MiXCR anew, one entry per CDR3 protein. The sample holds some 320,000 distinct CDR3 sequences, just under 30% seen once. These receptors lack a known antigen. The sequencing here drew on cultured PBMCs, taken from culture after CMV antigen stimulation. These receptors were obtained from a human donor in good health (CMV status not recorded). Some clones in this sample may be carry-over from other donors' samples.

This clonotype appeared a few times. The rearrangement joins TRBV12-3 or TRBV12-4 to TRBJ2-7; 9 bases agree with TRBD1. Trimming at V came to 4 bases and at J to 4 bases, leaving 5 bases not matched to a gene. The CDR3 runs to 14 residues. CDR3 sequence: CASSSGQGQYEQYF. The DNA for the CDR3 is TGTGCCAGCAGTTCGGGACAGGGTCAGTACGAGCAGTACTTC.

The table lists this clonotype with a few counts. This chain joins TRBV11-2 and TRBJ2-1, with TRBD2 matching 16 bases. With 0 bases clipped from V and 2 bases from J, the junction kept 7 bases outside the gene matches. The CDR3 contains 20 residues. Looked up from germline, CDR1 is SGHAT and CDR2 is FQNNGV. CDR3 coding DNA: TGTGCCAGCAGCTTAGAGGGGACTAGCGGGGGGGCCGGGGCCTACAATGAGCAGTTCTTC. Translated: CASSLEGTSGGAGAYNEQFF.

CDR3 protein: CASSGPSPNEKLFF. The CDR3 DNA reads TGTGCCAGCAGTGGCCCGAGTCCTAATGAAAAACTGTTTTTT. This chain joins TRBV6-1 and TRBJ1-4; no reliable D call. Looked up from germline, CDR1 is MNHNS and CDR2 is SASEGT. The CDR3 contains 14 residues. Trimming cost V 4 bases and J 3 bases, with 9 bases left between them.

The chain has TRBV7-8 and TRBJ2-7; tentative D call: TRBD2 (5 bases). This CDR3 is 15 amino acids long. Looked up from germline, CDR1 is SGHVS and CDR2 is FQNEAQ. Trimming left V 5 bases short and J 0 bases short, with 14 bases between. This CDR3 reads CASSPIRTRSYEQYF. CDR3 coding DNA: TGTGCCAGCAGCCCTATTCGGACTCGCTCCTACGAGCAGTACTTC.

The chain carries TRBV29-1 and TRBJ2-3, with TRBD2 as a possible D gene (5 bases). Germline-derived CDR1 and CDR2 are SQVTM and ANQGSEA. The CDR3 sequence is 12 residues long. V gave up 8 bases and J gave up 3 bases, with 12 bases separating them. CDR3 region: CSTEGYTDTQYF. The CDR3, as DNA: TGCAGCACTGAGGGATATACAGATACGCAGTATTTT.

In this sample, this clonotype turned up a few times. V usage is TRBV27 and J usage is TRBJ1-1; D is uncertain. Looked up from germline, CDR1 is MNHEY and CDR2 is SMNVEV (reference sequence). Trimming took off 1 base at V and 1 base at J, with 10 bases between the two ends. The CDR3 runs 15 residues. The CDR3 bases are TGTGCCAGCAGTTTATATGACACAAGGAACACTGAAGCTTTCTTT. Translated, it gives CASSLYDTRNTEAFF.

The chain carries TRBV6-1 and TRBJ2-3, with TRBD2 matching over 11 bases. Germline V lookup: CDR1 MNHNS, CDR2 SASEGT. V was clipped by 2 bases and J by 3 bases; unmatched bases: 4. The CDR3 extends over 16 amino acids. The chain's CDR3 is CASSERTSGLTDTQYF. Here the CDR3 DNA reads TGTGCCAGCAGTGAACGGACTAGCGGGCTAACAGATACGCAGTATTTT.

This clonotype was picked up a small number of times. The chain has TRBV6-2 or TRBV6-3 and TRBJ2-7; 7 nucleotides agree with TRBD2. This CDR3 contains 13 residues. The germline CDR1 and CDR2 sequences are MNHEY and SVGEGT. The ends lost 6 bases at V and 6 bases at J; junction bases unmatched: 8. CDR3 sequence (DNA): TGTGCCAGCAGGCCTGGGGGGGGGACCGAGCAGTACTTC. Translating gives CASRPGGGTEQYF.

There are a few counts of this clonotype. The V call is TRBV6-5, the J call TRBJ1-2; D perhaps matches TRBD1 (6 bases). V dropped 5 bases and J dropped 4 bases, with 14 bases sitting between them. Germline V gives CDR1 MNHEY, CDR2 SVGAGI. The CDR3 is made up of 14 amino acids. CDR3 amino acids: CASSGRPTGYGYTF. CDR3 sequence (DNA): TGTGCCAGCAGTGGAAGACCGACAGGCTATGGCTACACCTTC.

The chain recombines TRBV6-1 with TRBJ1-2; D may be TRBD1 (5 bases). Germline V lookup: CDR1 MNHNS, CDR2 SASEGT. The CDR3 sequence is 16 residues long. The V end was cut by 1 base, the J end by 2 bases, with 14 bases between. CDR3 region: CASSEGAGPGNYGYTF. The CDR3 region has the DNA TGTGCCAGCAGTGAAGGTGCGGGGCCCGGGAACTATGGCTACACCTTC.